Below are 19 T cell receptor beta chains sequenced from a single sample in a study of T-cell reconstitution after alpha-beta-depleted transplantation in children. Using unique molecular identifiers, the investigators prepared the TCRbeta library. TCRdb processed the PCR reads anew with MiXCR; each CDR3 protein has one entry. The sample has approximately 640,000 distinct CDR3 sequences, 16% seen once; the top ten hold 0.9% to 1.2%. The source was PBMCs from the stem cell graft donor, collected from the stem cell graft. The receptors come from a human donor who donated a stem cell graft to a child with acute myeloid leukemia.

This clonotype was seen ten or more times. This chain connects TRBV24-1 to TRBJ1-2; no firm D call. Trimming pared 7 bases from V and 5 bases from J, leaving 10 bases between. Per the germline V gene, CDR1 is KGHDR and CDR2 is SFDVKD. The CDR3 totals 12 residues. CDR3 sequence: CATRDGGYGYTF. The CDR3 bases are TGTGCCACCAGGGATGGAGGATATGGCTACACCTTC.

The table lists this clonotype with a few counts. At one of its ends the junction is not consistent with the germline gene, which may arise from a read error. The rearrangement joins TRBV5-4 to TRBJ2-2; 7 bases agree with TRBD2. This CDR3 contains 17 residues. CDR1 is SGHNT and CDR2 is YYREEE in the germline V gene (reference sequence). DNA of the CDR3: TGTGCCAGCACCTTGCATCAGGGAGGGGAGAACACCGGGGAGCTGTTTTTT. Protein: CASTLHQGGENTGELFF.

The chain uses TRBV20-1 and TRBJ1-2, with 10 bases lining up with TRBD1. The CDR3 is 14 amino acids. The germline V gene encodes CDR1 DFQATT and CDR2 SNEGSKA (reference sequence). Trimming removed 7 bases from V and 9 bases from J; junction bases left unmatched: 14. The CDR3 spells CSVGLVDRGQSYTF. The CDR3 DNA reads as TGCAGTGTGGGGTTGGTCGACAGGGGGCAAAGCTACACCTTC.

This clonotype was seen repeatedly, ten times or more. The genes are TRBV20-1 and TRBJ1-2; 7 bases match TRBD1. Germline CDR1 reads DFQATT; CDR2 reads SNEGSKA (reference sequence). The CDR3 consists of 15 residues. V shed 0 bases, J shed 2 bases, and the junction held 6 bases outside the gene matches. CDR3 DNA: TGCAGTGCTAGAGATCAGGGACAGCCCAACTATGGCTACACCTTC. Translation: CSARDQGQPNYGYTF.

This clonotype showed up just a few times. This rearrangement joins TRBV11-2 to TRBJ2-7; 7 bases line up with TRBD1. The J segment lost 7 bases and the V segment lost 5 bases, leaving 14 bases of the junction unmatched. The CDR3 runs 15 residues. The germline CDR1 and CDR2 sequences are SGHAT and FQNNGV. The CDR3, as DNA: TGTGCCAGCAGCACTCCGACAGGGCCAGCACAAGAGCAGTACGTC. Protein sequence: CASSTPTGPAQEQYV.

This clonotype was counted a few times. The genes are TRBV7-3 and TRBJ2-2; D is undetermined. The CDR3 has 15 amino acids. Germline lookup yields CDR1 SGHTA and CDR2 FQGTGA. Trimming stripped 1 base from V and 4 bases from J, with 10 bases between. This CDR3 is CASSLSLQGTGELFF. The CDR3, as DNA: TGTGCCAGCAGCTTAAGCCTACAAGGCACCGGGGAGCTGTTTTTT.

This clonotype was picked up many times. J is TRBJ2-1 and V is TRBV20-1; D is ambiguous. CDR3 length: 13 amino acids. The germline gives CDR1 DFQATT, CDR2 SNEGSKA (reference sequence). Trimming shortened V by 3 bases and J by 8 bases, and 14 bases separated the two germline ends. CDR3: CSASNRRWHEQFF. CDR3 nucleotide sequence: TGCAGTGCTAGTAACAGAAGGTGGCATGAGCAGTTCTTC.

CDR3 amino acids: CASSLQGIRSNQPQHF. The CDR3 DNA reads TGTGCCAGCAGTTTGCAGGGGATAAGGAGCAATCAGCCCCAGCATTTT. V usage is TRBV12-3 or TRBV12-4 and J usage is TRBJ1-5; a weak D match, TRBD1 (6 bases). The CDR3 contains 16 residues. V dropped 3 bases and J dropped 1 base, with 13 bases sitting between them.

This chain joins TRBV12-3 or TRBV12-4 and TRBJ2-1; no definite D call. The V and J ends lost 5 bases and 9 bases respectively, with 14 bases between them. The CDR3 length is 13 residues. This CDR3 is CASSPRTWGEQFF. CDR3 nucleotide sequence: TGTGCCAGCAGTCCCCGAACTTGGGGTGAGCAGTTCTTC.

This clonotype appeared many times. The chain recombines TRBV5-1 with TRBJ2-3; 9 bases line up with TRBD1. V was clipped by 4 bases and J by 0 bases; unmatched bases: 3. CDR3 length: 15 amino acids. CDR1 is SGHRS, CDR2 YFSETQ, per germline. CDR3 nucleotides: TGCGCCAGCAGCACTGGACAGGGGAGCACAGATACGCAGTATTTT. This codes for CASSTGQGSTDTQYF.

The rearrangement uses TRBV7-9 and TRBJ2-4; D possibly uses TRBD1 or TRBD2 (5 bases each). From germline, CDR1 is SEHNR and CDR2 FQNEAQ (reference sequence). Trimming pared 5 bases from V and 6 bases from J, leaving 11 bases between. This CDR3 spans 13 amino acids. CDR3 loop: CASSRDGANIQYF. CDR3 nucleotides: TGTGCCAGCAGCCGGGACGGTGCAAACATTCAGTACTTC. Together with reference TRBV7-9 and TRBJ2-4, the CDR3 gives the full variable domain: DTGVSQNPRHKITKRGQNVTFRCDPISEHNRLYWYRQTLGQGPEFLTYFQNEAQLEKSRLLSDRFSAERPKGSFSTLEIQRTEQGDSAMYLCASSRDGANIQYFGAGTRLSVL.

This clonotype was observed at least ten times. This chain links TRBV20-1 with TRBJ2-1, with D perhaps assigned TRBD1 or TRBD2 (5 bases each). The germline CDR1 and CDR2 sequences are DFQATT and SNEGSKA (reference sequence). Trimming took 2 bases from V and 9 from J, leaving 8 bases between them. This CDR3 region has 11 residues. CDR3 amino acids: CSARPGGEQFF. The CDR3 DNA reads as TGCAGTGCTAGACCTGGGGGTGAGCAGTTCTTC.

This clonotype was detected only a few times. The V call is TRBV2, the J call TRBJ2-3; possible D gene TRBD2, 5 bases. V was trimmed by 2 bases and J by 3 bases, leaving 18 bases between them. This CDR3 comprises 17 residues. CDR1 is SNHLY and CDR2 is FYNNEI in the germline V gene. The CDR3 here is CASSEPTEDPLTDTQYF. Here the CDR3 DNA reads TGTGCCAGCAGTGAACCGACGGAGGACCCATTAACAGATACGCAGTATTTT.

About this clonotype: A clone one base away is much larger, so this may be a read error. The chain links TRBV25-1 to TRBJ2-3, with TRBD2 matching over 8 bases. The CDR3 is 16 residues long. Trimming at V came to 4 bases and at J to 4 bases, leaving 10 bases not matched to a gene. CDR1 is MGHDK, CDR2 SYGVNS, per germline. The CDR3 sequence is CASSVRGGPRADTQYF. The CDR3 DNA is TGTGCCAGCAGTGTTCGGGGGGGACCCCGGGCAGATACGCAGTATTTT.

There are many counts of this clonotype. The J gene is TRBJ1-2, the V gene TRBV29-1, with D possibly TRBD1 on 5 matching bases. This CDR3 has 14 amino acids. V lost 7 bases, J lost 4 bases, and 19 bases lay in between. The germline gives CDR1 SQVTM, CDR2 ANQGSEA. DNA for the CDR3: TGCAGCGCCTATTTACAGGAACCACCCTATGGCTACACCTTC. It yields the protein CSAYLQEPPYGYTF.

This clonotype turned up a few times. The chain employs TRBV5-6 and TRBJ2-5; D remains ambiguous. CDR1 SGHDT and CDR2 YYEEEE come from the germline V gene. V dropped 4 bases and J dropped 3 bases, with 10 bases sitting between them. CDR3 length: 13 residues. The CDR3 coding sequence is TGTGCCAGCAGCCAGTTTGCGGAAGAGACCCAGTACTTC. Encoded protein: CASSQFAEETQYF.

This clonotype has only one observation. The chain is built from TRBV10-3 and TRBJ2-1; 14 nucleotides line up with TRBD2. The germline gives CDR1 ENHRY, CDR2 SYGVKD. This CDR3 spans 17 amino acids. V lost 6 bases, J lost 2 bases, and 6 bases stayed unmatched. The CDR3, as DNA: TGTGCCATCAGCCGTATGACTAGCGGGGGGGCCTACAATGAGCAGTTCTTC. It encodes CAISRMTSGGAYNEQFF.

This clonotype was detected ten times or more. J is TRBJ2-1 and V is TRBV10-3, with a tentative D call TRBD2 (5 bases). The germline V and J ends were trimmed by 2 bases and 4 bases, with 6 bases remaining between them. The CDR3 totals 13 residues. Germline loops: CDR1 ENHRY, CDR2 SYGVKD. CDR3 residues: CAISEGGYNEQFF. In DNA, the CDR3 is TGTGCCATCAGTGAGGGAGGATACAATGAGCAGTTCTTC.

The chain couples TRBV6-1 to TRBJ1-2; the match to TRBD1 covers 9 bases. From germline, CDR1 is MNHNS and CDR2 SASEGT. Trimming removed 8 bases from V and 5 bases from J; junction bases left unmatched: 18. This CDR3 contains 17 residues. CDR3 sequence: CASRTDSRDRDGYGYTF. The CDR3 DNA sequence: TGTGCCAGCCGAACCGATAGCCGGGACAGGGATGGGTATGGCTACACCTTC.